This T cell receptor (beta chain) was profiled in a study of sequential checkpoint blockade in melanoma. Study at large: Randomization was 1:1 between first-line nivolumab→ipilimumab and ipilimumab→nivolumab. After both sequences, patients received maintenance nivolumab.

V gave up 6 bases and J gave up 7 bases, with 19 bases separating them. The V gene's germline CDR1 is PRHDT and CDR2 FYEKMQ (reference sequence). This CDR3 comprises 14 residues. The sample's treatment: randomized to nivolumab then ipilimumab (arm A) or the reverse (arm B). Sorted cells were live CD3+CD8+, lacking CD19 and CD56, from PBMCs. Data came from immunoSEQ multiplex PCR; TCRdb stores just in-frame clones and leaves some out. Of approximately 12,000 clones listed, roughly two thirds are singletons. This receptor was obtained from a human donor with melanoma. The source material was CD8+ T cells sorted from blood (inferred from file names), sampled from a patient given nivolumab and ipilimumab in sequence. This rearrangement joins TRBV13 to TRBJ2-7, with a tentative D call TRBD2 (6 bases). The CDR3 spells CASSLRDFPLEQYF. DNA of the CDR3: TGTGCCAGCAGTCTCAGGGACTTCCCCCTGGAGCAGTACTTC.